What follows are 32 T cell receptor beta chains derived from one specimen sequenced in a study of blood T cell repertoires in COVID-19 (TCRdb year 2020). The library was generated by the immunoSEQ multiplex PCR assay. TCRdb carries this immuneACCESS record with in-frame sequences only. Its versions omit some clonotypes, under half of them owing to an unresolved V gene in the studies checked, with the rest unexplained. The sample table shows about 210,000 clones, and 82% are seen once. Clones ranked in the top ten supply 12% of the sample. The specimen sequenced was peripheral blood. Source of these receptors: a woman aged 35 to 49 with acute or convalescent COVID-19.

This chain uses TRBV10-3 with TRBJ2-2, with 8 positions matching TRBD1. The CDR3 runs 15 residues. Germline V gene lookup returns CDR1 ENHRY and CDR2 SYGVKD. J was trimmed by 5 bases and V by 4 bases; bases with no gene match: 6. CDR3: CAISGERTGTGELFF. In nucleotides, the CDR3 is TGTGCCATCAGTGGGGAAAGGACAGGGACCGGGGAGCTGTTTTTT.

This chain connects TRBV7-9 to TRBJ2-3, with 9 bases that match TRBD2. V was clipped by 6 bases and J by 0 bases; unmatched bases: 10. Germline V lookup: CDR1 SEHNR, CDR2 FQNEAQ (reference sequence). This CDR3 is built from 17 residues. This CDR3 is CASRSRGGLASTDTQYF. In DNA form, the CDR3 reads TGTGCCAGCAGGTCCCGTGGGGGACTAGCTAGCACAGATACGCAGTATTTT. The full variable domain, its missing parts supplied by reference TRBV7-9 and TRBJ2-3, is DTGVSQNPRHKITKRGQNVTFRCDPISEHNRLYWYRQTLGQGPEFLTYFQNEAQLEKSRLLSDRFSAERPKGSFSTLEIQRTEQGDSAMYLCASRSRGGLASTDTQYFGPGTRLTVL.

The V and J genes are TRBV28 and TRBJ1-2; D possibly corresponds to TRBD1 (5 bases). Germline values: CDR1 MDHEN, CDR2 SYDVKM. CDR3 length equals 15 residues. V lost 4 bases and J 0 bases, leaving 12 bases between the germline ends. The CDR3 spells CASSSYRLANYGYTF. The CDR3 DNA reads as TGTGCCAGCAGTTCCTACAGGTTAGCTAACTATGGCTACACCTTC.

The gene calls are TRBV27 and TRBJ2-7; 7 nucleotides line up with TRBD1. V gave up 5 bases and J gave up 0 bases; unmatched junction bases: 16. Germline CDR1 is MNHEY and CDR2 is SMNVEV (reference sequence). The CDR3 is 18 amino acids. The CDR3 DNA reads TGTGCCAGCAGTCCCTATGCCGGGGACAGTACAAGCTCCTACGAGCAGTACTTC. Encoded protein: CASSPYAGDSTSSYEQYF.

V and J are TRBV5-1 and TRBJ2-2; D uncertain. Germline V lookup: CDR1 SGHRS, CDR2 YFSETQ. Trimming shortened V by 0 bases and J by 7 bases, and 13 bases separated the two germline ends. The CDR3 totals 15 residues. The CDR3 region has the DNA TGCGCCAGCAGCTTGGCCTTGGCGGCTGGCGGGGAGCTGTTTTTT. Amino acids: CASSLALAAGGELFF.

V usage is TRBV29-1 and J usage is TRBJ1-2, with D perhaps TRBD1 (6 bases). CDR3 length: 13 residues. V lost 3 bases to trimming and J lost 7 bases, with 15 bases between them. Per germline, CDR1 SQVTM and CDR2 ANQGSEA. The CDR3 coding sequence is TGCAGCGTTGATCCAGGGGAAAAGGGTGGCTACACCTTC. Its translation: CSVDPGEKGGYTF.

V is TRBV6-5 and J is TRBJ2-1; 8 bases are shared with TRBD2. The CDR3 covers 15 residues. Trimming took 6 bases from V and 7 from J; bases not matched to a gene: 11. Germline CDR1 is MNHEY and CDR2 is SVGAGI. CDR3 sequence (DNA): TGTGCCAGCAGACTGACGGGGGGGCACTGGAATGAGCAGTTCTTC. It translates to CASRLTGGHWNEQFF.

The chain carries TRBV6-1 and TRBJ2-7; weak D call: TRBD2 (6 bases). This CDR3 comprises 14 residues. Germline V gives CDR1 MNHNS, CDR2 SASEGT. Trimming shortened V by 1 base and J by 3 bases, and 10 bases separated the two germline ends. The CDR3 is CASSEVSSGYEQYF. CDR3 DNA sequence: TGTGCCAGCAGTGAAGTTAGTAGCGGCTACGAGCAGTACTTC.

This rearrangement joins TRBV23-1 to TRBJ2-7; D is perhaps TRBD1 (5 bases). TRBV23-1 is flagged as an ORF with uncertain function. Deletions cut 4 bases from V and 3 bases from J, with 22 bases between. This CDR3 is 17 amino acids long. The CDR3 sequence is CASSLHLQVLTLYEQYF. For the CDR3, the DNA is TGCGCCAGCAGTCTTCACCTACAGGTCCTGACCCTCTACGAGCAGTACTTC.

The CDR3 protein is CASSFSGNYGYTF. For the CDR3, the DNA is TGTGCCAGCAGTTTTTCCGGGAACTATGGCTACACCTTC. The V call is TRBV6-2 or TRBV6-3, the J call TRBJ1-2; unclear D gene. The CDR3 totals 13 residues. The V end lost 4 bases, the J end lost 2 bases, and 8 bases lay between the germline ends. The germline V gene encodes CDR1 MNHEY and CDR2 SVGEGT.

V usage is TRBV30 and J usage is TRBJ2-5; 9 bases are shared with TRBD2. CDR1 is GTSNPN and CDR2 is SVGIG in the germline V gene (reference sequence). The CDR3 sequence is 15 residues long. With V trimmed by 4 bases and J by 5 bases, 11 bases remained unmatched. CDR3 sequence: CAWTSGNSLWETQYF. The CDR3 DNA reads as TGTGCCTGGACTAGCGGGAACTCTTTGTGGGAGACCCAGTACTTC.

The genes are TRBV10-2 and TRBJ2-7, with a tentative D call TRBD1 (6 bases). Germline-derived CDR1 and CDR2 are WSHSY and SAAADI. Trimming pared 6 bases from V and 5 bases from J, leaving 14 bases between. This CDR3 is 13 amino acids long. CDR3 nucleotide sequence: TGCGCCAGCAGGGGTCCGGGACAAAACGAGCAGTACTTC. This translates into CASRGPGQNEQYF.

V is TRBV5-1 and J is TRBJ2-1; D perhaps matches TRBD2 (5 bases). Trimming removed 4 bases from V and 3 bases from J, with 14 bases in between. The CDR3 is 15 amino acids. Germline CDR1 is SGHRS and CDR2 is YFSETQ. The CDR3 DNA follows: TGCGCCAGCAGCCTAGCAAGTACGGGCTACAATGAGCAGTTCTTC. It encodes CASSLASTGYNEQFF.

The chain combines TRBV30 with TRBJ1-3; TRBD1 matches 9 bases. Trimming removed 1 base from V and 0 bases from J; junction bases left unmatched: 7. The CDR3 runs to 17 residues. Germline V CDR1 and CDR2: GTSNPN, SVGIG (reference sequence). The CDR3 nucleotides read TGTGCCTGGAGTGGCGGGGACAGGGCGAGCTCTGGAAACACCATATATTTT. It translates to CAWSGGDRASSGNTIYF.

This clone was seen more than once but under ten times. The chain couples TRBV6-5 to TRBJ1-6, with 7 nucleotides matching TRBD1. The V gene end was trimmed by 6 bases and the J gene end by 0 bases; junction bases not matched to a gene: 2. Germline V CDR1 and CDR2: MNHEY, SVGAGI. The CDR3 sequence is 15 residues long. The CDR3 DNA reads TGTGCCAGCAGGCGACAGGGCTCCTATAATTCACCCCTCCACTTT. Translated, it gives CASRRQGSYNSPLHF.

The V and J genes are TRBV7-8 and TRBJ2-7; 10 bases are shared with TRBD2. The CDR3 spans 16 residues. J was trimmed by 1 base and V by 5 bases; bases with no gene match: 8. Germline V gene lookup returns CDR1 SGHVS and CDR2 FQNEAQ. CDR3 coding DNA: TGTGCCAGCAGCCCAGATGCTAGCGGGAGTTCCTACGAGCAGTACTTC. Translating it yields CASSPDASGSSYEQYF. Together with reference TRBV7-8 and TRBJ2-7, the CDR3 gives the full variable domain: GAGVSQSPRYKVAKRGQDVALRCDPISGHVSLFWYQQALGQGPEFLTYFQNEAQLDKSGLPSDRFFAERPEGSVSTLKIQRTQQEDSAVYLCASSPDASGSSYEQYFGPGTRLTVT.

The rearrangement links TRBV25-1 to TRBJ1-5; possible D gene TRBD1, 6 bases. The V gene lost 8 bases and the J gene lost 5 bases, with 19 bases spanning the gap. This CDR3 is built from 15 residues. Germline V gene lookup returns CDR1 MGHDK and CDR2 SYGVNS. The CDR3 loop is CASPLAGKGDQPQHF. CDR3 coding DNA: TGTGCCAGCCCCCTTGCAGGGAAGGGGGATCAGCCCCAGCATTTT. Based on the CDR3 plus reference TRBV25-1 and TRBJ1-5, the full variable domain is EADIYQTPRYLVIGTGKKITLECSQTMGHDKMYWYQQDPGMELHLIHYSYGVNSTEKGDLSSESTVSRIRTEHFPLTLESARPSHTSQYLCASPLAGKGDQPQHFGDGTRLSIL.

The rearrangement links TRBV12-3 or TRBV12-4 to TRBJ2-7; D gene ambiguous. CDR3 size: 10 residues. V was pared by 5 bases and J by 8 bases, with 7 bases between. In nucleotides, the CDR3 is TGTGCCAGCAGTGGTTCTAAGCAGTACTTC. Protein sequence: CASSGSKQYF.

The J gene is TRBJ2-1, the V gene TRBV2, with TRBD1 identical over 8 bases. Germline V gives CDR1 SNHLY, CDR2 FYNNEI. The CDR3 spans 14 residues. The junction had 3 bases not matched to a gene; V was cut back by 4 bases and J by 4 bases. The CDR3 spells CASSGQGNYNEQFF. The CDR3 nucleotides are TGTGCCAGCAGTGGACAGGGGAATTACAATGAGCAGTTCTTC.

Written as DNA, the CDR3 is TGTGCCATGCTTGGGGGCAGTAGCAATGGCTACACCTTC. It is translated as CAMLGGSSNGYTF. The chain recombines TRBV10-3 with TRBJ1-2, with D maybe TRBD1 (6 bases). Germline V gene data show CDR1 as ENHRY and CDR2 as SYGVKD. V gave up 9 bases and J gave up 6 bases, with 17 bases separating them. The CDR3 is made up of 13 amino acids.

The gene calls are TRBV4-1 and TRBJ2-7, with D possibly TRBD2 on 5 matching bases. The CDR3 is 14 amino acids. Deletions cut 2 bases from V and 6 bases from J, with 14 bases between. Germline V CDR1 and CDR2: MGHRA, YSYEKL. DNA of the CDR3: TGCGCCAGCAGCCAATCCCAGGTGGGAGTCGAGCAGTACTTC. Translating it yields CASSQSQVGVEQYF.

This clone was picked up one time. The gene calls are TRBV29-1 and TRBJ1-1, with TRBD1 identical over 9 bases. J gave up 5 bases and V 6 bases, and 10 bases lay outside the gene matches. Germline V lookup: CDR1 SQVTM, CDR2 ANQGSEA. This CDR3 has 14 residues. CDR3 in amino acids: CSVEDRGALTEAFF. The DNA of the CDR3 is TGCAGCGTCGAGGACAGGGGCGCCTTGACTGAAGCTTTCTTT.

The sample holds a few counts of this clone. The chain is built from TRBV7-2 and TRBJ1-6; D is ambiguous. Trimming left V 6 bases short and J 10 bases short, with 16 bases between. CDR1 and CDR2 (germline): SGHTA, FQGNSA. The length of the CDR3 is 14 residues. Here the CDR3 DNA reads TGTGCCAGCAGGAGCGGAGGGAGGAAGTCACCCCTCCACTTT. It specifies CASRSGGRKSPLHF.

In this sample, this clone turned up a few times. The chain has TRBV20-1 and TRBJ1-1; D not certain. The CDR3 extends over 11 amino acids. Germline V gives CDR1 DFQATT, CDR2 SNEGSKA (reference sequence). Deletions cut 4 bases from V and 2 bases from J, with 5 bases between. In DNA form, the CDR3 reads TGCAGTGCTAACTTCAACACTGAAGCTTTCTTT. Translated, it gives CSANFNTEAFF.

The V and J genes are TRBV7-3 and TRBJ2-7; the D is unclear. The CDR3 loop spans 13 amino acids. Germline-derived CDR1 and CDR2 are SGHTA and FQGTGA. V lost 5 bases and J lost 2, with 10 bases in between. The CDR3 nucleotides are TGTGCCAGCAGCCCAAAGCCGACCTACGAGCAGTACTTC. As protein: CASSPKPTYEQYF.

V and J are TRBV14 and TRBJ1-4; D may be TRBD1 (5 bases). Germline loops: CDR1 SGHDN, CDR2 FVKESK. The V end lost 3 bases, the J end lost 3 bases, and 11 bases lay between the germline ends. The CDR3 has 15 amino acids. The CDR3 region is CASSHETDPNEKLFF. The CDR3 DNA reads as TGTGCCAGCAGCCACGAGACAGATCCTAATGAAAAACTGTTTTTT.

The chain recombines TRBV5-8 with TRBJ1-3, with 7 positions matching TRBD1. Germline assignment: CDR1 SGHTS and CDR2 YDEGEE. The trim removed 4 bases at V and 2 bases at J, leaving 6 bases unmatched. CDR3 size: 15 residues. The CDR3 bases are TGTGCCAGCAGCCGACAGGGTGTCACTGGAAACACCATATATTTT. This sequence encodes CASSRQGVTGNTIYF.

This sequence joins TRBV7-9 and TRBJ2-7; no firm D call. The CDR3 consists of 13 residues. V lost 1 base, J lost 3 bases, and 7 bases lay in between. CDR1 SEHNR and CDR2 FQNEAQ come from the germline V gene (reference sequence). The CDR3 protein is CASSLGAGYEQYF. CDR3 DNA sequence: TGTGCCAGCAGCTTAGGGGCCGGCTACGAGCAGTACTTC.

This clone was seen once. The chain has TRBV5-4 and TRBJ1-1; D perhaps matches TRBD1 (6 bases). Germline CDR1 reads SGHNT; CDR2 reads YYREEE (reference sequence). This CDR3 has 13 amino acids. Trimming stripped 3 bases from V and 5 bases from J, with 11 bases between. DNA of the CDR3: TGTGCCAGCAGCTCCCCTAGGGGGACTGAAGCTTTCTTT. This sequence encodes CASSSPRGTEAFF.

This chain joins TRBV29-1 and TRBJ1-1, with D tentatively TRBD1 (5 bases). The V end lost 5 bases, the J end lost 5 bases, and 12 bases lay between the germline ends. Looked up from germline, CDR1 is SQVTM and CDR2 is ANQGSEA. The CDR3 spans 12 residues. The CDR3 is CSVTGRGTEAFF. Here the CDR3 DNA reads TGCAGCGTTACGGGCCGGGGGACTGAAGCTTTCTTT.

CDR3 nucleotides: TGTGCCAGTACCTATCAGGCAGGGTACCCCGGGGAGCTGTTTTTT. Amino acids: CASTYQAGYPGELFF. The chain carries TRBV19 and TRBJ2-2, with D possibly matching TRBD1 (5 bases). This CDR3 region has 15 residues. Trimming took off 7 bases at V and 6 bases at J, with 18 bases between the two ends. The germline V gene has CDR1 LNHDA and CDR2 SQIVND (reference sequence).

The V gene is TRBV5-1, the J gene TRBJ2-7; D uncertain. From germline, CDR1 is SGHRS and CDR2 YFSETQ. The CDR3 contains 13 residues. Trimming removed 0 bases at V and 1 base at J, with 5 bases between. In DNA form, the CDR3 reads TGCGCCAGCAGCTTGGACTTTTCCTACGAGCAGTACTTC. It encodes CASSLDFSYEQYF. Drawing the rest from reference TRBV5-1 and TRBJ2-7, the complete variable domain is KAGVTQTPRYLIKTRGQQVTLSCSPISGHRSVSWYQQTPGQGLQFLFEYFSETQRNKGNFPGRFSGRQFSNSRSEMNVSTLELGDSALYLCASSLDFSYEQYFGPGTRLTVT.